The entry below gives a single TCR beta chain sequence along with its context. Its specificity is unknown. This specimen belongs to a study of vaccination and CD4 T cells after COVID-19. In the study overall: Stimuli were overlapping spike peptide pools of SARS-CoV-2 and three common cold coronaviruses (HCoV-NL63, HCoV-OC43, HCoV-229E).

Treatment denoted: approximately 10-day PBMC culture with coronavirus spike peptide pools or control peptides (ViraFEST assay). These CD4+ T cells came from an unexposed donor, sampled before the COVID-19 pandemic (2011-2018). Oncomine TCR Beta short-read sequencing was applied to DNA from cultured CD4+ T cells. MiXCR, run by TCRdb on the PCR reads, gives a single entry per CDR3 protein. The sample records roughly 7,400 distinct CDR3 sequences, 35% to 45% being singletons. The V end was cut by 4 bases, the J end by 6 bases, with 9 bases between. The CDR3 is 12 residues long. CDR1 and CDR2 from the germline V gene are SGHRS and YFSETQ.

The chain couples TRBV5-1 to TRBJ2-3; the D is unclear. This clonotype was sampled from a human donor in good health. Sequencing input: CD4+ T cells from blood, cultured in vitro. The CDR3 nucleotides are TGCGCCAGCAGCCCGCCAGCGGATACGCAGTATTTT. It encodes CASSPPADTQYF. The variable domain in full, completed from reference TRBV5-1 and TRBJ2-3, reads KAGVTQTPRYLIKTRGQQVTLSCSPISGHRSVSWYQQTPGQGLQFLFEYFSETQRNKGNFPGRFSGRQFSNSRSEMNVSTLELGDSALYLCASSPPADTQYFGPGTRLTVL.